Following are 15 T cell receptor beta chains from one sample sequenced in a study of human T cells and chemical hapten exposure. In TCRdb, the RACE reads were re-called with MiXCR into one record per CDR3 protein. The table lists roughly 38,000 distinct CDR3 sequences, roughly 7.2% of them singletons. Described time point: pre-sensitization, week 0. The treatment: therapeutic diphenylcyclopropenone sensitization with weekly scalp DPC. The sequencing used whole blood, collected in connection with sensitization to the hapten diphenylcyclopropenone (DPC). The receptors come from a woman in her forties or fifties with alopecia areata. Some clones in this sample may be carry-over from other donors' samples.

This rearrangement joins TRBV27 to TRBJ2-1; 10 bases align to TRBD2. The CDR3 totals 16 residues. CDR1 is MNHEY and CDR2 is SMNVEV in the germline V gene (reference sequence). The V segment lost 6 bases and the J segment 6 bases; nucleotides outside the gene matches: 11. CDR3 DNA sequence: TGTGCCAGCAGAACTATCGGGACTAGCGTCGCCAATGAGCAGTTCTTC. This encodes CASRTIGTSVANEQFF.

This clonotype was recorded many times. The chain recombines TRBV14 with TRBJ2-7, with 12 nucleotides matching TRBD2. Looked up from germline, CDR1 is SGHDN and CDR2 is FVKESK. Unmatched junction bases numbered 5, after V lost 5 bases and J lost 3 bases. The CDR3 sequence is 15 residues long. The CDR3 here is CASSYGLAGFYEQYF. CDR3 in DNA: TGTGCCAGCAGCTACGGACTAGCGGGGTTCTACGAGCAGTACTTC.

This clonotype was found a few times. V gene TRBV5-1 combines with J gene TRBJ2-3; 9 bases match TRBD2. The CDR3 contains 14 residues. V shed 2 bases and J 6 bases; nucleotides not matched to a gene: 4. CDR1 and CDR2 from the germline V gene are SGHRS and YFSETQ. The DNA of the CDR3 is TGCGCCAGCAGCTTATACCTAGCGGGGGATACGCAGTATTTT. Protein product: CASSLYLAGDTQYF.

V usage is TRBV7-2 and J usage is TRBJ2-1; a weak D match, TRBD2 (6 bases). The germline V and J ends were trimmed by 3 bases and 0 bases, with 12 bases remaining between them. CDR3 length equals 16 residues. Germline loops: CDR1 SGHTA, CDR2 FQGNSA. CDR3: CASSLLASSSYNEQFF. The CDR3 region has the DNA TGTGCCAGCAGCTTGCTAGCGTCTAGCTCCTACAATGAGCAGTTCTTC.

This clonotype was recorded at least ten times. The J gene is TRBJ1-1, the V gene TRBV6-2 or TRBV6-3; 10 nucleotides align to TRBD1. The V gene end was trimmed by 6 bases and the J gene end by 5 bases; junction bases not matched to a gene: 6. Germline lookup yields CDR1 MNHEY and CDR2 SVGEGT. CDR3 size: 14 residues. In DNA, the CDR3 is TGTGCCAGCAGCCTACGGGACAGGGGAACTGAAGCTTTCTTT. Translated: CASSLRDRGTEAFF.

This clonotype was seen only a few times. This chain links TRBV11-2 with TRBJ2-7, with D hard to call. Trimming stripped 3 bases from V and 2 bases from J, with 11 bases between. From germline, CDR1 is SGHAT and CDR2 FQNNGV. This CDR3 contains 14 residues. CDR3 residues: CASSFQTVTYEQYF. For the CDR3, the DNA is TGTGCCAGCAGCTTCCAGACTGTAACCTACGAGCAGTACTTC.

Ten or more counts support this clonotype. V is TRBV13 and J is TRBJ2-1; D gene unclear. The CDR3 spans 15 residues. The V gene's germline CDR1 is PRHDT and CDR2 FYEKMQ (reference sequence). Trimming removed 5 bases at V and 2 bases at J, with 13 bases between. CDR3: CASSADKLPYNEQFF. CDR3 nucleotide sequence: TGTGCCAGCAGCGCCGATAAGCTTCCCTACAATGAGCAGTTCTTC.

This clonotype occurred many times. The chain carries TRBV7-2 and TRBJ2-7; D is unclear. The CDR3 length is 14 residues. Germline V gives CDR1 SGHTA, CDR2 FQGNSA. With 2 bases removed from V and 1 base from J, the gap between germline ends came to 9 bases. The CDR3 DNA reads TGTGCCAGCAGCTTAAGTGTCAGTTCCTACGAGCAGTACTTC. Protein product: CASSLSVSSYEQYF.

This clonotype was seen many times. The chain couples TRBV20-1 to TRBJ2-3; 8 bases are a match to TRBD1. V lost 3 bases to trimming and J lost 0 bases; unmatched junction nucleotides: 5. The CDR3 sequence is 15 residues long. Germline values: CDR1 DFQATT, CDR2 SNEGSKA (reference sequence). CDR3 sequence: CSASSTGVSTDTQYF. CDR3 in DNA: TGCAGTGCTAGCTCGACAGGGGTCAGCACAGATACGCAGTATTTT.

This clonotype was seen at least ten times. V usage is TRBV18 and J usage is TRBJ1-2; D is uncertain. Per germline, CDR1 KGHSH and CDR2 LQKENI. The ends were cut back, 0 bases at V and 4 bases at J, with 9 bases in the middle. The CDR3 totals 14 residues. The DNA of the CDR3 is TGTGCCAGCTCACCACCGCTGCGGAGCTATGGCTACACCTTC. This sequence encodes CASSPPLRSYGYTF.

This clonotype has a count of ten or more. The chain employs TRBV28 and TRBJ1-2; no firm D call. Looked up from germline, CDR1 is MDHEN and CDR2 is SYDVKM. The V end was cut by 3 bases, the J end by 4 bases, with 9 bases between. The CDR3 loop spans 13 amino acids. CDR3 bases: TGTGCCAGCAGTTTCCTCACGGGCTATGGCTACACCTTC. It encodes CASSFLTGYGYTF.

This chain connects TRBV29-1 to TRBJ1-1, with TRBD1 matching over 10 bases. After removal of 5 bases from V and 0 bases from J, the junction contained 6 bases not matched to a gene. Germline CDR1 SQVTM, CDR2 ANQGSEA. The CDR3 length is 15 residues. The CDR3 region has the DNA TGCAGCGTTATCCCGGGACAGGGGATGAACACTGAAGCTTTCTTT. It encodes CSVIPGQGMNTEAFF.

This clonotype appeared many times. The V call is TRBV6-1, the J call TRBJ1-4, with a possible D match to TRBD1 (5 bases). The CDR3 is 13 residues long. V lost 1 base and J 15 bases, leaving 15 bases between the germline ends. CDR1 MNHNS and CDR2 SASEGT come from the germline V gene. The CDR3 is CASSEEAGSSLFF. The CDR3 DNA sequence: TGTGCCAGCAGTGAAGAGGCAGGGTCGTCTTTGTTTTTT.

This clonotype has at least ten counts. Written as DNA, the CDR3 is TGTGCCATCAGTGATGACAGTCTCTCCTACGAGCAGTACTTC. Translated, it gives CAISDDSLSYEQYF. This chain connects TRBV10-3 to TRBJ2-7, with TRBD1 as a possible D gene (5 bases). The CDR3 loop spans 14 amino acids. V lost 3 bases, J lost 0 bases, and 9 bases lay in between. Germline assignment: CDR1 ENHRY and CDR2 SYGVKD.

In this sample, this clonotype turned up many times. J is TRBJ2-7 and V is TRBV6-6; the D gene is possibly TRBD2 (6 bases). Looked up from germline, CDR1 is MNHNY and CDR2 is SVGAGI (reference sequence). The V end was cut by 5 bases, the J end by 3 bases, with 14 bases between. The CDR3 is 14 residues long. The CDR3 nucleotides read TGTGCCAGCAGTCGGGGTAGCGGATACTACGAGCAGTACTTC. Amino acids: CASSRGSGYYEQYF.